The 7 T cell receptor beta chains listed next were all sequenced from one sample in a study of Tregs in tolerant kidney transplant recipients. Sequencing used immunoSEQ multiplex PCR; TCRdb keeps in-frame clones, though not all of them. Of roughly 250,000 clones listed, roughly four fifths are singletons. Sequenced input: CD4+ T cells from blood. Source of these receptors: a human donor in good health.

The CDR3 loop reads CASSQVGGKAPYEQYF. CDR3 in DNA: TGCGCCAGCAGCCAAGTTGGGGGGAAGGCCCCCTACGAGCAGTACTTC. The gene calls are TRBV4-1 and TRBJ2-7; maybe TRBD2 (6 bases). Germline CDR1 MGHRA, CDR2 YSYEKL. V shed 1 base and J shed 2 bases, with 15 bases lying between them. CDR3 size: 16 residues.

CDR3 nucleotides: TGTGCCTGGAGTGTTCGGGGCGCTGGGGCCAACGTCCTGACTTTC. Translating gives CAWSVRGAGANVLTF. V gene TRBV30 combines with J gene TRBJ2-6; either TRBD1 or TRBD2 may supply D (5 bases each). In germline, CDR1 is GTSNPN, CDR2 SVGIG (reference sequence). The CDR3 runs 15 residues. V was clipped by 0 bases and J by 2 bases, with 8 bases between them.

Here the CDR3 reads CASWAGGTYNEQFF. The CDR3 DNA is TGTGCCAGCTGGGCGGGAGGCACCTACAATGAGCAGTTCTTC. The chain carries TRBV6-5 and TRBJ2-1, with 8 positions matching TRBD2. CDR3 length: 14 residues. The V gene end was trimmed by 8 bases and the J gene end by 2 bases; junction bases not matched to a gene: 5. Per the germline V gene, CDR1 is MNHEY and CDR2 is SVGAGI.

This clone was counted once. The rearrangement joins TRBV5-1 to TRBJ1-2; the D gene is possibly TRBD1 (5 bases). Per the germline V gene, CDR1 is SGHRS and CDR2 is YFSETQ. This CDR3 has 15 residues. The V end was cut by 2 bases, the J end by 1 base, with 12 bases between. CDR3: CASSFTREGNYGYTF. The CDR3 DNA is TGCGCCAGCAGCTTTACCAGGGAGGGTAACTATGGCTACACCTTC.

The chain combines TRBV11-2 with TRBJ1-1, with D unclear. Germline assignment: CDR1 SGHAT and CDR2 FQNNGV. Trimming stripped 3 bases from V and 0 bases from J, with 5 bases between. The CDR3 is made up of 13 amino acids. CDR3 DNA sequence: TGTGCCAGCAGCTTGCACATGAACACTGAAGCTTTCTTT. This encodes CASSLHMNTEAFF.

V is TRBV19 and J is TRBJ2-5; 7 bases agree with TRBD2. This CDR3 region has 18 residues. V lost 5 bases, J lost 1 base, and 16 bases stayed unmatched. Germline loops: CDR1 LNHDA, CDR2 SQIVND (reference sequence). The DNA for the CDR3 is TGTGCCAGTAGTGGGATCTGGGCGGGAGATGTATCCCAAGAGACCCAGTACTTC. Protein sequence: CASSGIWAGDVSQETQYF.

This clone has more than one count but fewer than ten. This sequence joins TRBV5-6 and TRBJ2-7; 8 bases align to TRBD2. There are 16 residues in the CDR3. Germline CDR1 is SGHDT and CDR2 is YYEEEE. V shed 3 bases, J shed 4 bases, and the junction held 12 bases outside the gene matches. DNA of the CDR3: TGTGCCAGCAGCTCCTGGGGGGCGGGAGGTTCTTACGAGCAGTACTTC. Protein sequence: CASSSWGAGGSYEQYF.